The clone carrying this T cell receptor beta chain was picked up one time. This record comes from a study of immune characterization of retroperitoneal liposarcoma. This CDR3 contains 14 residues. Germline lookup yields CDR1 MNHNY and CDR2 SVGAGI (reference sequence). V lost 2 bases and J lost 2, with 8 bases in between. MiXCR was run by TCRdb on the PCR reads, yielding one entry per CDR3 protein. The table records about 11,000 distinct CDR3 sequences, 50% of them present only once. This sequence was found in a female donor with retroperitoneal liposarcoma. The sample was tumor tissue. This chain uses TRBV6-6 with TRBJ2-3; D is ambiguous. CDR3 DNA sequence: TGTGCCAGCAGTTACATACAGTACACAGATACGCAGTATTTT. The encoded protein is CASSYIQYTDTQYF.